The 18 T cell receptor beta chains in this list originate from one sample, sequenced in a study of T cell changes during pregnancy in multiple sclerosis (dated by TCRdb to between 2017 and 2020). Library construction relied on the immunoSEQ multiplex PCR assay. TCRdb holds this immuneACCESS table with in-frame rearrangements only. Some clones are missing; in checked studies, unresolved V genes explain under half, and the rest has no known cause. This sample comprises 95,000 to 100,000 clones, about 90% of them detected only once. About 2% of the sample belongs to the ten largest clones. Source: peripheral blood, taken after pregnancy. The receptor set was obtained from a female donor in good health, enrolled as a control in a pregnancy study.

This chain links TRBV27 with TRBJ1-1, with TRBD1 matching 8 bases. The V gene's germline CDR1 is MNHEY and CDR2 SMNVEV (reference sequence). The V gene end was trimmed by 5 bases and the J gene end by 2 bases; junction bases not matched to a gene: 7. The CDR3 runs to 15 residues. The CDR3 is CASSPYQGANTEAFF. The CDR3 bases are TGTGCCAGCAGTCCTTATCAGGGGGCAAACACTGAAGCTTTCTTT.

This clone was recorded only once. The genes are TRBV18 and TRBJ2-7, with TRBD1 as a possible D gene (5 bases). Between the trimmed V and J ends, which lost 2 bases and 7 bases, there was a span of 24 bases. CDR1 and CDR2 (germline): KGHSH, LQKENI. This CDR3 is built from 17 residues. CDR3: CASSPCPVPGLCKEQYF. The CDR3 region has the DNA TGTGCCAGCTCACCATGCCCGGTTCCAGGGCTATGTAAAGAGCAGTACTTC.

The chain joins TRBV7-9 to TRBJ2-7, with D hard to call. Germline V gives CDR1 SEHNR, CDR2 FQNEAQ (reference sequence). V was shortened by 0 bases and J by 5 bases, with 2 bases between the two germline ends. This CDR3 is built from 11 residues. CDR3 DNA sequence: TGTGCCAGCAGCTTAGCCGACGAGCAGTACTTC. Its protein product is CASSLADEQYF.

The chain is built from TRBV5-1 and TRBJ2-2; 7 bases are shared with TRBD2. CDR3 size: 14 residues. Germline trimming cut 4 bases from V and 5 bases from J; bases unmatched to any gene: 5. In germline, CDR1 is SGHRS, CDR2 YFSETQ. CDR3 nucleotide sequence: TGCGCCAGCAGCCGCGGGACTACGACCGGGGAGCTGTTTTTT. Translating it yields CASSRGTTTGELFF. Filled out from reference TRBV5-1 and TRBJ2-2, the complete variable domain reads KAGVTQTPRYLIKTRGQQVTLSCSPISGHRSVSWYQQTPGQGLQFLFEYFSETQRNKGNFPGRFSGRQFSNSRSEMNVSTLELGDSALYLCASSRGTTTGELFFGEGSRLTVL.

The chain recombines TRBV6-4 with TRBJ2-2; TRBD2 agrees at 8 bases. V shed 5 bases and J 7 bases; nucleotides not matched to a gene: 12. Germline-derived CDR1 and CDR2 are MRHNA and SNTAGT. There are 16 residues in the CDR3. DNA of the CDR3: TGTGCCAGCAGTTATTACGGGGGGGCGGGGATCGGGGAGCTGTTTTTT. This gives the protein CASSYYGGAGIGELFF.

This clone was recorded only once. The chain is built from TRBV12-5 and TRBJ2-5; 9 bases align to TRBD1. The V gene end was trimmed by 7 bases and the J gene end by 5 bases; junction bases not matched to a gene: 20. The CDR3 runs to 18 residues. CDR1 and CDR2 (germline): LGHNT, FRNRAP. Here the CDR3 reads CASAQDRGQSGERETQYF. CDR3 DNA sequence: TGTGCTAGTGCCCAGGACAGGGGCCAGTCCGGGGAAAGGGAGACCCAGTACTTC.

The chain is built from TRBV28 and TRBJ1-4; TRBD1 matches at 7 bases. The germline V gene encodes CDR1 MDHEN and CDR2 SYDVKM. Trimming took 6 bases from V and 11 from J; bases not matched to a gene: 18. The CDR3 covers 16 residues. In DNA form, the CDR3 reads TGTGCCAGCAGACTCCCACAGGGGAAAGGCCGGATGAAACTGTTTTTT. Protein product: CASRLPQGKGRMKLFF.

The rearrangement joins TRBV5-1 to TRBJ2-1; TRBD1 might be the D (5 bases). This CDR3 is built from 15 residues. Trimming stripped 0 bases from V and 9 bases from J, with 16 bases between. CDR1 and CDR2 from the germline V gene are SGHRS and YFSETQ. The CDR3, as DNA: TGCGCCAGCAGCTTGGTTCAGGGCAGCTGGGCTGAGCAGTTCTTC. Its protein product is CASSLVQGSWAEQFF.

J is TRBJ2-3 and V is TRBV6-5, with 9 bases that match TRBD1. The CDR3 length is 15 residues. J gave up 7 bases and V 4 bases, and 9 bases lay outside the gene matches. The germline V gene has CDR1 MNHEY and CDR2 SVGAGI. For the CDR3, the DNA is TGTGCCAGCAGTTCACTACAGGGGGCGTTTAATACGCAGTATTTT. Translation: CASSSLQGAFNTQYF.

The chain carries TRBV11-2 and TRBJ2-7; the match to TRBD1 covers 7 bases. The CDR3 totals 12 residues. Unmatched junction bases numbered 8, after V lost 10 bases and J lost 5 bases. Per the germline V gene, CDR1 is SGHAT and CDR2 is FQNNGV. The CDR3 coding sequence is TGTGCCACAGACAGGGCTTTCGACGAGCAGTACTTC. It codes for CATDRAFDEQYF.

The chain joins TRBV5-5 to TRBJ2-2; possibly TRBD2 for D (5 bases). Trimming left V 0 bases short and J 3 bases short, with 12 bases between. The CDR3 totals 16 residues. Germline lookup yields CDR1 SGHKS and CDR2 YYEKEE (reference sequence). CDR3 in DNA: TGTGCCAGCAGCTTGGTTCGGGGAAGTTACACCGGGGAGCTGTTTTTT. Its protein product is CASSLVRGSYTGELFF.

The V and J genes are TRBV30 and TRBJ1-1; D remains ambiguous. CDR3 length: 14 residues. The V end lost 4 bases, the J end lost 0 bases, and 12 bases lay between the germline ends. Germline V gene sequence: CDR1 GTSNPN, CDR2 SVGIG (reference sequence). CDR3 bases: TGTGCCTGGACACTTGACATGATGAACACTGAAGCTTTCTTT. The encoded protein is CAWTLDMMNTEAFF.

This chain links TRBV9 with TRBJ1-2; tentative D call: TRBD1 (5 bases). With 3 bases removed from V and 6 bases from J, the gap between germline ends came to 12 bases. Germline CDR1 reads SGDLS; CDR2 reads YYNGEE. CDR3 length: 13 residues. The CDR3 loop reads CASSAGGRDGYTF. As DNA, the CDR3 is TGTGCCAGCAGCGCGGGTGGCAGGGATGGCTACACCTTC. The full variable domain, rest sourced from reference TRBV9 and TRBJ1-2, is DSGVTQTPKHLITATGQRVTLRCSPRSGDLSVYWYQQSLDQGLQFLIQYYNGEERAKGNILERFSAQQFPDLHSELNLSSLELGDSALYFCASSAGGRDGYTFGSGTRLTVV.

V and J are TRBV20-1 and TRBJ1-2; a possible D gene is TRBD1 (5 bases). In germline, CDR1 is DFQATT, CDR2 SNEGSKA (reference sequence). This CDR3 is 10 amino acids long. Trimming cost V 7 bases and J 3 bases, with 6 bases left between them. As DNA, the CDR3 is TGCAGTGAGGGGTACTATGGCTACACCTTC. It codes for CSEGYYGYTF.

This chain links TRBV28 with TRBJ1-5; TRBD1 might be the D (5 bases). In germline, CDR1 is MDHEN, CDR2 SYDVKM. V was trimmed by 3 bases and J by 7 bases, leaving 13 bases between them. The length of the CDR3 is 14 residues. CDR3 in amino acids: CASSFGGDLQPQHF. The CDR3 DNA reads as TGTGCCAGCAGTTTCGGGGGGGACTTGCAGCCCCAGCATTTT.

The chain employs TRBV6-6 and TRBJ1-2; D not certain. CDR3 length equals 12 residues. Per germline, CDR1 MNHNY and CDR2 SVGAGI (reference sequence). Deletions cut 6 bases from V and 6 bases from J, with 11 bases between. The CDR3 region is CASSPSPDGYTF. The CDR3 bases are TGTGCCAGCAGCCCAAGCCCGGATGGCTACACCTTC.

CDR3: CASSFMQGDQPQHF. CDR3 nucleotides: TGTGCCAGCAGTTTTATGCAGGGTGATCAGCCCCAGCATTTT. The chain combines TRBV28 with TRBJ1-5; possibly TRBD1 for D (5 bases). CDR1 is MDHEN and CDR2 is SYDVKM in the germline V gene. The CDR3 contains 14 residues. V lost 3 bases and J lost 5, with 11 bases in between.

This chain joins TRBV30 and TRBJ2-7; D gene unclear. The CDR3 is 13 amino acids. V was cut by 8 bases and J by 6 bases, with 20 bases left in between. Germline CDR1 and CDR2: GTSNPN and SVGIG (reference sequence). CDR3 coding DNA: TGTGCCGGGATCGGGTCTAGTTTCGCCGAGCAGTACTTC. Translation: CAGIGSSFAEQYF. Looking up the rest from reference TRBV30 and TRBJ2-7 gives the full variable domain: SQTIHQWPATLVQPVGSPLSLECTVEGTSNPNLYWYRQAAGRGLQLLFYSVGIGQISSEVPQNLSASRPQDRQFILSSKKLLLSDSGFYLCAGIGSSFAEQYFGPGTRLTVT.